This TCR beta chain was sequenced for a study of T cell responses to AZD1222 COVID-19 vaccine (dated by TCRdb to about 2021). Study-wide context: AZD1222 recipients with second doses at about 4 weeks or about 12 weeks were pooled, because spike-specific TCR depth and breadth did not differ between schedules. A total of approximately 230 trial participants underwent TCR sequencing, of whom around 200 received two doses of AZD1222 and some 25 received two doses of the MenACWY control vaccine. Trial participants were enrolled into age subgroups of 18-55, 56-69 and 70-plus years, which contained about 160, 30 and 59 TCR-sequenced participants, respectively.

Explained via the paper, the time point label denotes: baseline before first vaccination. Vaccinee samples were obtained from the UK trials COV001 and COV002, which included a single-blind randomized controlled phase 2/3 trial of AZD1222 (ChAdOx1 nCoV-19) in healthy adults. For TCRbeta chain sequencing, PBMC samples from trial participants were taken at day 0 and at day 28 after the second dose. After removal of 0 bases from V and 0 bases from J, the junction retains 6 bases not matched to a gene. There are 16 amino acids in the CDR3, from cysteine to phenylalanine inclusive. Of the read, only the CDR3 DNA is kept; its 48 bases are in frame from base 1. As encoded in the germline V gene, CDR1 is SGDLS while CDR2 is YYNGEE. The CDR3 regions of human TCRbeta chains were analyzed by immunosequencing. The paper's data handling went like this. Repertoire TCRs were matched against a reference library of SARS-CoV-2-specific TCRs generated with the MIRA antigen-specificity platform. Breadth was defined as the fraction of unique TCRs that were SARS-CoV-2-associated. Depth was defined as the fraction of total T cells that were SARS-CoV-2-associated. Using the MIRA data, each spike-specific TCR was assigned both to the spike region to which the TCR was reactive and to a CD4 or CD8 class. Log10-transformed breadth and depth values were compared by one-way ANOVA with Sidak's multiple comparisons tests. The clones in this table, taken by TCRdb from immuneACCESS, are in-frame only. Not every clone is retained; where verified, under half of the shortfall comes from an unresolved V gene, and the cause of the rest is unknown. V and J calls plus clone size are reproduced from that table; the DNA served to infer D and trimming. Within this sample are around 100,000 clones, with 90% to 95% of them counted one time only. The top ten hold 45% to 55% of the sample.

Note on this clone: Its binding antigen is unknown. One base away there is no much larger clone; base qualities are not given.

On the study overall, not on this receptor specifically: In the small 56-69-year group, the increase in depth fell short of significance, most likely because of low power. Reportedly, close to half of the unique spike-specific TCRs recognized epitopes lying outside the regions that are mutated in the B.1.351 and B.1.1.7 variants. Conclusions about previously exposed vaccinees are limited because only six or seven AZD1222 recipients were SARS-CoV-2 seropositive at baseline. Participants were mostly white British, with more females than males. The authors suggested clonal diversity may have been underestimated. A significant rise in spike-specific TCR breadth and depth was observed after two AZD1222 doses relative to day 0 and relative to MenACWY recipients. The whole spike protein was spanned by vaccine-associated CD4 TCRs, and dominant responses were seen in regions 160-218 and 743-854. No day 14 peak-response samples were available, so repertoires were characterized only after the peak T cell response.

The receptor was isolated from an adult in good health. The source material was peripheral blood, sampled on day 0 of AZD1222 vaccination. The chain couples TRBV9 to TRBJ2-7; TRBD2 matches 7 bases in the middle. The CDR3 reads CASSVAGGGSSYEQYF. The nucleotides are TGTGCCAGCAGCGTAGCGGGCGGGGGAAGCTCCTACGAGCAGTACTTC.